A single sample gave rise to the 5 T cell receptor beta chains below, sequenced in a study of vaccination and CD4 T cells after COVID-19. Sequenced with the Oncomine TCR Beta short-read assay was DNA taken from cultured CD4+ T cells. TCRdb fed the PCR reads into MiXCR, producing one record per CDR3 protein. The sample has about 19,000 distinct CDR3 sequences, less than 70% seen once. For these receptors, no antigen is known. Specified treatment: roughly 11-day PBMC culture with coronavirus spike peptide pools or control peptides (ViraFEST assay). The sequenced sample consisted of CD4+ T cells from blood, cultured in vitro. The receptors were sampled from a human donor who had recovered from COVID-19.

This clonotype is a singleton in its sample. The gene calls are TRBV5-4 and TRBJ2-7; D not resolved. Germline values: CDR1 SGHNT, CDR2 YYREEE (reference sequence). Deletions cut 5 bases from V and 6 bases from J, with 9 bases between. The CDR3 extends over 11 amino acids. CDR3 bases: TGTGCCAGCAGTTCTCAACTCGAGCAGTACTTC. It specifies CASSSQLEQYF.

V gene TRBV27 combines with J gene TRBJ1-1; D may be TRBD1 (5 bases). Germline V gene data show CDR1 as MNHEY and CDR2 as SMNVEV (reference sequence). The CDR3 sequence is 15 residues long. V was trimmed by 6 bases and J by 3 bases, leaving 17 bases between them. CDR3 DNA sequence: TGTGCCAGCAGAAGAGAACAGGAGTTGTACACTGAAGCTTTCTTT. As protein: CASRREQELYTEAFF.

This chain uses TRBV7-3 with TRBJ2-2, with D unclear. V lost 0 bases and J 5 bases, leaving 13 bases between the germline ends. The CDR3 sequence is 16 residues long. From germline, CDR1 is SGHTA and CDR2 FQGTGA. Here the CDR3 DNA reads TGTGCCAGCAGCTTAACATTTGGTTCGATAACCGGGGAGCTGTTTTTT. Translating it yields CASSLTFGSITGELFF.

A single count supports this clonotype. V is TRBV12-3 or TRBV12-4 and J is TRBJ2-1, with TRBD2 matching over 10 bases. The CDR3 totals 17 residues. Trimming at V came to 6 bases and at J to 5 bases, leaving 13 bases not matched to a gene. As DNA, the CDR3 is TGTGCCAGCAGCTCATGGGCAGCGGGAGGGCGTCACAATGAGCAGTTCTTC. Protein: CASSSWAAGGRHNEQFF.

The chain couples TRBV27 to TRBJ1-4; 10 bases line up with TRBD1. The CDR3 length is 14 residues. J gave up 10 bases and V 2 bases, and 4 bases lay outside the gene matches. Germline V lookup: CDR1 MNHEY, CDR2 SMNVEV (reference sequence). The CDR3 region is CASSLRDRGGKLFF. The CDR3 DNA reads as TGTGCCAGCAGTTTACGGGACAGGGGAGGAAAACTGTTTTTT.